Listed below are T cell receptor beta chains from one sample, sequenced in a study of graft-versus-host responses after intestinal transplantation. These receptors are not linked to any known antigen. Clones were sequenced by immunoSEQ multiplex PCR, and TCRdb holds only the in-frame ones, with some missing. The sample has approximately 78,000 clones, around 90% seen once; the top ten hold around 7.8%. Here the sequenced sample was unstimulated CD8+ T cells sorted from spleen or lymph node cells, taken before transplant. These receptors were taken from a human donor who was the organ donor for an intestinal transplant. Each CDR3 is given with its conserved first and last residue. Each record gives: V gene, clone size, J gene, D gene, CDR3 DNA, CDR3 protein. The D gene is left open where the match is weak. The listing skips clone size in some rows; elsewhere it reads once, few, many or a size class.

v_gene: TRBV7-2
abundance: NA
j_gene: TRBJ2-7
d_gene: TRBD1
CDR3nt: TGTGCCAGCAGCTTAGTATCGGACAGGAGCTGGCCTTACGAGCAGTACTTC
CDR3aa: CASSLVSDRSWPYEQYF

v_gene: TRBV2
abundance: NA
j_gene: TRBJ1-6
d_gene: NA
CDR3nt: TGTGCCAGCAGTAGGGGGGGGAACAATTCACCCCTCCACTTT
CDR3aa: CASSRGGNNSPLHF

v_gene: TRBV30
abundance: NA
j_gene: TRBJ2-2
d_gene: NA
CDR3nt: TGTGCCTGGAGGGGGCAGAACACCGGGGAGCTGTTTTTT
CDR3aa: CAWRGQNTGELFF

v_gene: TRBV5-1
abundance: once
j_gene: TRBJ1-1
d_gene: NA
CDR3nt: TGCGCCAGCAGCTTGGGAGTGGGGAGGAACACTGAAGCTTTCTTT
CDR3aa: CASSLGVGRNTEAFF

v_gene: TRBV30
abundance: NA
j_gene: TRBJ2-1
d_gene: NA
CDR3nt: TGTGCCTGGAGCGGCCGGGGGGAGCAGTTCTTC
CDR3aa: CAWSGRGEQFF

v_gene: TRBV4-2
abundance: NA
j_gene: TRBJ2-4
d_gene: TRBD2
CDR3nt: TGTGCCAGCAGCCAAGTCAATAGCGGGGGGGCTAAAGTCAAAAACATTCAGTACTTC
CDR3aa: CASSQVNSGGAKVKNIQYF

v_gene: TRBV10-3
abundance: NA
j_gene: TRBJ2-7
d_gene: NA
CDR3nt: TGTGCCATCAGGAGACGGGATGGGTACGAGCAGTACTTC
CDR3aa: CAIRRRDGYEQYF

v_gene: TRBV9
abundance: NA
j_gene: TRBJ2-1
d_gene: TRBD1
CDR3nt: TGTGCCAGCAGACCAGGTCAGGGGGCATATGAGCAGTTCTTC
CDR3aa: CASRPGQGAYEQFF

v_gene: TRBV28
abundance: NA
j_gene: TRBJ1-2
d_gene: NA
CDR3nt: TGTGCCAGCAGTCCCGGGGGCAGTGGATTATGCACCTTC
CDR3aa: CASSPGGSGLCTF

v_gene: TRBV28
abundance: NA
j_gene: TRBJ2-7
d_gene: NA
CDR3nt: TGTGCCAGCAGTTTCCAGGGGCCCTACGAGCAGTACTTC
CDR3aa: CASSFQGPYEQYF

v_gene: TRBV5-1
abundance: NA
j_gene: TRBJ1-2
d_gene: NA
CDR3nt: TGCGCCAGCAGCCTAGGGGGGGCCAACTATGGCTACACCTTC
CDR3aa: CASSLGGANYGYTF

v_gene: TRBV7-9
abundance: NA
j_gene: TRBJ1-4
d_gene: TRBD1
CDR3nt: TGTGCCAGCAGCGTACAGGGGGACGGATGGTATGAAAAACTGTTTTTT
CDR3aa: CASSVQGDGWYEKLFF

v_gene: TRBV9
abundance: once
j_gene: TRBJ1-1
d_gene: NA
CDR3nt: TGTGCCAGCAGCGTAACCCGAGAAGGGGGGCAAGCTTTCTTT
CDR3aa: CASSVTREGGQAFF

v_gene: TRBV6-6
abundance: few
j_gene: TRBJ1-5
d_gene: NA
CDR3nt: TGTGCCAGCAGTGCCCAGGGAGATCAGCCCCAGCATTTT
CDR3aa: CASSAQGDQPQHF

v_gene: TRBV28
abundance: NA
j_gene: TRBJ1-1
d_gene: NA
CDR3nt: TGTGCCAGCAGTCTCCGGGGCCCGGTTAGGAACACTGAAGCTTTCTTT
CDR3aa: CASSLRGPVRNTEAFF

v_gene: TRBV19
abundance: NA
j_gene: TRBJ1-5
d_gene: NA
CDR3nt: TGTGCCAGTAACAGTATAGGGGATGGGTACGATCAGCCCCAGCATTTT
CDR3aa: CASNSIGDGYDQPQHF

v_gene: TRBV2
abundance: once
j_gene: TRBJ2-7
d_gene: TRBD1
CDR3nt: TGTGCCAGCAGTTTGCGCAGGGGGCTCTCCTACGAGCAGTACTTC
CDR3aa: CASSLRRGLSYEQYF

v_gene: TRBV19
abundance: NA
j_gene: TRBJ1-2
d_gene: NA
CDR3nt: TGTGCCAGTAGTCCTACAGGGATCGATGGCTACACCTTC
CDR3aa: CASSPTGIDGYTF

v_gene: TRBV5-4
abundance: NA
j_gene: TRBJ1-4
d_gene: TRBD1
CDR3nt: TGTGCCAGCAGCCCCCCAGGGGGTGAAAAACTGTTTTTT
CDR3aa: CASSPPGGEKLFF

v_gene: TRBV28
abundance: few
j_gene: TRBJ1-1
d_gene: NA
CDR3nt: TGTGCCAGCAGTCCGTCTATGAACACTGAAGCTTTCTTT
CDR3aa: CASSPSMNTEAFF

v_gene: TRBV7-9
abundance: NA
j_gene: TRBJ1-2
d_gene: NA
CDR3nt: TGTGCCAGCATCAATGAGGGGGGCCTTCATGGCTACACCTTC
CDR3aa: CASINEGGLHGYTF

v_gene: TRBV5-1
abundance: NA
j_gene: TRBJ2-7
d_gene: TRBD1
CDR3nt: TGCGCCAGCAGCTACACACACCGGGACAGCTTCTCCTACGAGCAGTACTTC
CDR3aa: CASSYTHRDSFSYEQYF

v_gene: TRBV4-1
abundance: NA
j_gene: TRBJ1-5
d_gene: NA
CDR3nt: TGCGCCAGCAGCCCGGTAGGGCCCGTTGGCAGGCAGCCCCAGCATTTT
CDR3aa: CASSPVGPVGRQPQHF

v_gene: TRBV30
abundance: NA
j_gene: TRBJ2-1
d_gene: NA
CDR3nt: TGTGCCTTGGGGGATCCTTACAATGAGCAGTTCTTC
CDR3aa: CALGDPYNEQFF

v_gene: TRBV6-6
abundance: once
j_gene: TRBJ2-2
d_gene: TRBD1
CDR3nt: TGTGCCAGCAGCATCCTGGACAGGGCCCTCACCGGGGAGCTGTTTTTT
CDR3aa: CASSILDRALTGELFF

v_gene: TRBV7-6
abundance: NA
j_gene: TRBJ1-2
d_gene: NA
CDR3nt: TGTGCCAGCAGCGCGACAGTGAACTATGGCTACACCTTC
CDR3aa: CASSATVNYGYTF

v_gene: TRBV5-5
abundance: NA
j_gene: TRBJ1-1
d_gene: NA
CDR3nt: TGTGCCAGCAGCTTGGACAGGGTGAACACTGAAGCTTTCTTT
CDR3aa: CASSLDRVNTEAFF

v_gene: TRBV11-3
abundance: once
j_gene: TRBJ1-1
d_gene: NA
CDR3nt: TGTGCCAGCAGCTCCGCCCCCGGGACTCCTTCTATGTTCACTGAAGCTTTCTTT
CDR3aa: CASSSAPGTPSMFTEAFF

v_gene: TRBV6-1
abundance: NA
j_gene: TRBJ2-7
d_gene: NA
CDR3nt: TGTGCCAGCAGTGAAGTGGCCTACGAGCAGTACTTC
CDR3aa: CASSEVAYEQYF

v_gene: TRBV28
abundance: NA
j_gene: TRBJ2-7
d_gene: NA
CDR3nt: TGTGCCAGTAATGCAGGAAGCTCCTACGAGCAGTACTTC
CDR3aa: CASNAGSSYEQYF

v_gene: TRBV30
abundance: NA
j_gene: TRBJ1-1
d_gene: NA
CDR3nt: TGTGCCTGGAGTGGACGTGGGGTCTTATACACTGAAGCTTTCTTT
CDR3aa: CAWSGRGVLYTEAFF

v_gene: TRBV7-9
abundance: NA
j_gene: TRBJ2-7
d_gene: NA
CDR3nt: TGTGCCAGCAGCCACGGGGTCCCCTACGAGCAGTACTTC
CDR3aa: CASSHGVPYEQYF

v_gene: TRBV28
abundance: NA
j_gene: TRBJ2-1
d_gene: NA
CDR3nt: TGTGCCAGCAGTTTCCAGGGTAGCCCCTACAATGAGCAGTTCTTC
CDR3aa: CASSFQGSPYNEQFF

v_gene: TRBV5-1
abundance: NA
j_gene: TRBJ1-3
d_gene: NA
CDR3nt: TGCGCCAGCAGCTTGGCCCCGGGGGAGTCTGGAAACACCATATATTTT
CDR3aa: CASSLAPGESGNTIYF

v_gene: TRBV15
abundance: NA
j_gene: TRBJ1-2
d_gene: NA
CDR3nt: TGTGCCACCAGCTTAGAAGGGGCTAACTATGGCTACACCTTC
CDR3aa: CATSLEGANYGYTF

v_gene: TRBV6-1
abundance: NA
j_gene: TRBJ2-3
d_gene: TRBD2
CDR3nt: TGTGCCAGCATGGAGCGGGGGGTCACAGATACGCAGTATTTT
CDR3aa: CASMERGVTDTQYF

v_gene: TRBV27
abundance: NA
j_gene: TRBJ2-7
d_gene: TRBD1
CDR3nt: TGTGCCAGCAGCCCCGGGACAGAGACCTACGAGCAGTACTTC
CDR3aa: CASSPGTETYEQYF

v_gene: TRBV28
abundance: NA
j_gene: TRBJ2-5
d_gene: NA
CDR3nt: TGTGCCAGCAGTTCAGGGTTTGAGGAGACCCAGTACTTC
CDR3aa: CASSSGFEETQYF

v_gene: TRBV18
abundance: NA
j_gene: TRBJ1-1
d_gene: NA
CDR3nt: TGTGCCAGCTCACCACGGAAGATAGCGATAGGGATGAACACTGAAGCTTTCTTT
CDR3aa: CASSPRKIAIGMNTEAFF

v_gene: TRBV5-1
abundance: NA
j_gene: TRBJ2-3
d_gene: NA
CDR3nt: TGCGCCAGCAGGGGTGGCAGCACAGATACGCAGTATTTT
CDR3aa: CASRGGSTDTQYF

v_gene: TRBV6-1
abundance: NA
j_gene: TRBJ2-1
d_gene: NA
CDR3nt: TGTGCCAGCAGCGCATGGGGGGATGGGAACAATGAGCAGTTCTTC
CDR3aa: CASSAWGDGNNEQFF

v_gene: TRBV2
abundance: NA
j_gene: TRBJ2-7
d_gene: NA
CDR3nt: TGTGCCAGCAGTGAGCCGGGAAGCCCCCACGAGCAGTACTTC
CDR3aa: CASSEPGSPHEQYF

v_gene: TRBV5-1
abundance: once
j_gene: TRBJ2-2
d_gene: NA
CDR3nt: TGCGCCAGCAGCTTGTGGACGGCAGATACGAACACCGGGGAGCTGTTTTTT
CDR3aa: CASSLWTADTNTGELFF

v_gene: TRBV2
abundance: NA
j_gene: TRBJ2-1
d_gene: NA
CDR3nt: TGTGCCAGCGACGGGGGGGCAGGGGGTATGTACAATGAGCAGTTCTTC
CDR3aa: CASDGGAGGMYNEQFF

v_gene: TRBV7-9
abundance: NA
j_gene: TRBJ1-5
d_gene: NA
CDR3nt: TGTGCCAGCAGCTTAGGGCCTCAGCCCCAGCATTTT
CDR3aa: CASSLGPQPQHF

v_gene: TRBV7-3
abundance: NA
j_gene: TRBJ1-1
d_gene: NA
CDR3nt: TGTGCCAGCAGCTTAACTGGACCTTTGAACACTGAAGCTTTCTTT
CDR3aa: CASSLTGPLNTEAFF

v_gene: TRBV9
abundance: few
j_gene: TRBJ2-7
d_gene: NA
CDR3nt: TGTGCCAGCAGCGCCCAGGAGGTTCACTACGAGCAGTACTTC
CDR3aa: CASSAQEVHYEQYF

v_gene: TRBV11-1
abundance: once
j_gene: TRBJ2-7
d_gene: TRBD2
CDR3nt: TGTGCCAGCAGCTTGGCGGGGGGGCCCTCGAACGAGCAGTACTTC
CDR3aa: CASSLAGGPSNEQYF

v_gene: TRBV4-1
abundance: NA
j_gene: TRBJ1-5
d_gene: NA
CDR3nt: TGCGCCAGCAGCCAAGGGGGAGGTAGCAATCAGCCCCAGCATTTT
CDR3aa: CASSQGGGSNQPQHF

v_gene: TRBV4-2
abundance: NA
j_gene: TRBJ1-6
d_gene: NA
CDR3nt: TGTGCCAGCAGCCAAGCAAAGCAGGGGCTTACAGATACAGATAATTCACCCCTCCACTTT
CDR3aa: CASSQAKQGLTDTDNSPLHF

v_gene: TRBV5-4
abundance: NA
j_gene: TRBJ1-2
d_gene: NA
CDR3nt: TGTGCCAGCAGCGCAAACAGGGAGGGAGTAAATGGCTACACCTTC
CDR3aa: CASSANREGVNGYTF

v_gene: TRBV4-1
abundance: once
j_gene: TRBJ2-1
d_gene: NA
CDR3nt: TGCGCCAGCAGCCGGAGACTCCAAGTGGGAGATGAGCAGTTCTTC
CDR3aa: CASSRRLQVGDEQFF

v_gene: TRBV2
abundance: NA
j_gene: TRBJ2-6
d_gene: TRBD1
CDR3nt: TGTGCCAGCATCCTAAGGGGACAGGCCGCCCCCTCTGGGGCCAACGTCCTGACTTTC
CDR3aa: CASILRGQAAPSGANVLTF

v_gene: TRBV6-1
abundance: NA
j_gene: TRBJ2-7
d_gene: TRBD1
CDR3nt: TGTGCCAGCATTGGGACAGGCGTCGAGCAGTACTTC
CDR3aa: CASIGTGVEQYF

v_gene: TRBV7-8
abundance: NA
j_gene: TRBJ2-7
d_gene: NA
CDR3nt: TGTGCCAGCAGCTCTTTCTGGGGGGCTGTGTATGGAATCCACGAGCAGTACTTC
CDR3aa: CASSSFWGAVYGIHEQYF